This record covers a single T cell receptor beta chain. Its antigen is not identified. Constant-segment primers were used for 5'RACE, and the resulting TCR alpha and TCR beta cDNA libraries carried sample barcodes and UMIs. MiXCR was run by TCRdb on the 5' RACE reads, yielding one entry per CDR3 protein. The data contain about 240,000 distinct CDR3 sequences, 8% to 10% of them singletons. The record originates from a study of T-cell memory formation after mild COVID-19. Study background: Clusters were largely donor specific. Study-wide results and limits: Day 15 to 85 contracting clones showed balanced CD4/CD8; later expanders leaned CD4+.

Trimming pared 6 bases from V and 5 bases from J, leaving 14 bases between. The CDR3 has 15 residues. The V call is TRBV12-3 or TRBV12-4, the J call TRBJ1-6; D might be TRBD1 (6 bases). Sequenced sample: PBMCs or a T cell subset sorted from them (not recorded which). The receptor comes from a man younger than 35 who had mild COVID-19 (a few samples of this study predate the infection). Cell type and time point are not known. The CDR3: CASSKQGVNNSPLHF. The CDR3 DNA sequence: TGTGCCAGCAGCAAACAGGGAGTCAATAATTCACCCCTCCACTTT.